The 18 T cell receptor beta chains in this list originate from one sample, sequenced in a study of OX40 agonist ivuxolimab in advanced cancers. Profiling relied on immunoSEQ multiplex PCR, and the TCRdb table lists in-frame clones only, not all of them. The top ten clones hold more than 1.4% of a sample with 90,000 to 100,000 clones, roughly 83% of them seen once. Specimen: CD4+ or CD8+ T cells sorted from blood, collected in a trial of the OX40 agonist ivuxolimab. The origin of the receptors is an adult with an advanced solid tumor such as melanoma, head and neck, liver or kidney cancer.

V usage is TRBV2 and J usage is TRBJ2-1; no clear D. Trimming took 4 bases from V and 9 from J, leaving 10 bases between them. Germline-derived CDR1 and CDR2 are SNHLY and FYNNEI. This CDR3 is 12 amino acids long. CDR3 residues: CASSVRDREQFF. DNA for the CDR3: TGTGCCAGCAGTGTAAGAGATCGTGAGCAGTTCTTC. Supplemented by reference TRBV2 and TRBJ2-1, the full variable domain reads EPEVTQTPSHQVTQMGQEVILRCVPISNHLYFYWYRQILGQKVEFLVSFYNNEISEKSEIFDDQFSVERPDGSNFTLKIRSTKLEDSAMYFCASSVRDREQFFGPGTRLTVL.

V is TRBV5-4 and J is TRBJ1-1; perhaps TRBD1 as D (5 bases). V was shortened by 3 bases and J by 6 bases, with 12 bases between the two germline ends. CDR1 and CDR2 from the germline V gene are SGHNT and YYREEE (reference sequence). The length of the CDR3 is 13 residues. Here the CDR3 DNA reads TGTGCCAGCAGCTCCCAGGGAGTGGCTGAAGCTTTCTTT. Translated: CASSSQGVAEAFF.

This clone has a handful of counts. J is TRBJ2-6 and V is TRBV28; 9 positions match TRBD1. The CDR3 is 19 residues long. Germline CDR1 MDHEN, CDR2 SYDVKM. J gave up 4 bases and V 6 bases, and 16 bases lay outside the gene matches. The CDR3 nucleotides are TGTGCCAGCAGGGTTCACTTACAGGGGGCGCGGAGAGGGGCCAACGTCCTGACTTTC. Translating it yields CASRVHLQGARRGANVLTF.

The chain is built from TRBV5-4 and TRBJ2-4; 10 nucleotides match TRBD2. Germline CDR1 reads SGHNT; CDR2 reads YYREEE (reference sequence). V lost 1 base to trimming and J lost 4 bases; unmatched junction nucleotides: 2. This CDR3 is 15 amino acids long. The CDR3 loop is CASSLSGREKNIQYF. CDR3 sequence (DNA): TGTGCCAGCAGCTTGAGCGGGAGGGAAAAAAACATTCAGTACTTC.

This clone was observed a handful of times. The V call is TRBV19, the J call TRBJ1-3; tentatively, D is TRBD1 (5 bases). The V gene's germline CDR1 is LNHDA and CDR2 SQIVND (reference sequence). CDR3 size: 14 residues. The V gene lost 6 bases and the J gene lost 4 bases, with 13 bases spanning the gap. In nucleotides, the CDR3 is TGTGCCAGTAGAGAGACAGTTATCGGAAACACCATATATTTT. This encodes CASRETVIGNTIYF.

The CDR3 sequence is CASSLVSRGTQYF. In DNA, the CDR3 is TGTGCCAGCAGCTTAGTTAGCAGGGGGACCCAGTACTTC. The V call is TRBV7-8, the J call TRBJ2-5, with D perhaps matching TRBD1 (6 bases). Deletions cut 1 base from V and 7 bases from J, with 10 bases between. The CDR3 loop spans 13 amino acids. The V gene's germline CDR1 is SGHVS and CDR2 FQNEAQ. The full variable domain, its missing parts supplied by reference TRBV7-8 and TRBJ2-5, is GAGVSQSPRYKVAKRGQDVALRCDPISGHVSLFWYQQALGQGPEFLTYFQNEAQLDKSGLPSDRFFAERPEGSVSTLKIQRTQQEDSAVYLCASSLVSRGTQYFGPGTRLLVL.

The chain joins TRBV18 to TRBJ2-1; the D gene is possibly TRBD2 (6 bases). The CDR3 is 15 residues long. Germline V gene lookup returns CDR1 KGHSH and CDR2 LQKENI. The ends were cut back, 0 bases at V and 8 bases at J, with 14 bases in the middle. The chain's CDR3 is CASSPPMGGRDEQFF. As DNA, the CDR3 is TGTGCCAGCTCACCACCGATGGGGGGAAGGGATGAGCAGTTCTTC. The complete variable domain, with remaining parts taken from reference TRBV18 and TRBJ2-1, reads NAGVMQNPRHLVRRRGQEARLRCSPMKGHSHVYWYRQLPEEGLKFMVYLQKENIIDESGMPKERFSAEFPKEGPSILRIQQVVRGDSAAYFCASSPPMGGRDEQFFGPGTRLTVL.

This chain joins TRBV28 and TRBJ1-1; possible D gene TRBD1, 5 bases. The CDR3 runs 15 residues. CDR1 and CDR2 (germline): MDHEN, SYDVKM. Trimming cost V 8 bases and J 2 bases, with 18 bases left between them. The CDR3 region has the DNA TGTGCCAGCGGACGCTTAGGGACGCCAAACACTGAAGCTTTCTTT. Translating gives CASGRLGTPNTEAFF.

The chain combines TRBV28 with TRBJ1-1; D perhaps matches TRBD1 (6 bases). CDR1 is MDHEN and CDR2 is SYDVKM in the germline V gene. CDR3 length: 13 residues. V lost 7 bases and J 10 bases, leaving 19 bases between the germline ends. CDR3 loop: CASTSTGHQAAFF. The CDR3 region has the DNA TGTGCCAGCACCTCGACAGGTCATCAGGCAGCTTTCTTT.

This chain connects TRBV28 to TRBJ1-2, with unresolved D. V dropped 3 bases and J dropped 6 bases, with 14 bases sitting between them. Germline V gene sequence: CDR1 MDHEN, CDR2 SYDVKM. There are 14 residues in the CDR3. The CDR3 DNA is TGTGCCAGCAGTTTCCCGATCCCGGGCCATGGCTACACCTTC. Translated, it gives CASSFPIPGHGYTF.

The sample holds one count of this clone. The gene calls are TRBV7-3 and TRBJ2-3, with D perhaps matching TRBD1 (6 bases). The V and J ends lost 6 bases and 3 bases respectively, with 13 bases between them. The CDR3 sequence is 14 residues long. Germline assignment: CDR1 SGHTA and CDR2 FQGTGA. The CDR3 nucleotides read TGTGCCAGCAGAAGCAGGGGACCAACAGATACGCAGTATTTT. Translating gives CASRSRGPTDTQYF.

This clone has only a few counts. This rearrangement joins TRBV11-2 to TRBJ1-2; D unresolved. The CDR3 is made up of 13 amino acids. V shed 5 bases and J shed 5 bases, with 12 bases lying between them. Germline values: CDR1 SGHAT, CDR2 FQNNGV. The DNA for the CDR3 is TGTGCCAGCAGCCCCGGCATTGAGTATGGCTACACCTTC. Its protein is CASSPGIEYGYTF.

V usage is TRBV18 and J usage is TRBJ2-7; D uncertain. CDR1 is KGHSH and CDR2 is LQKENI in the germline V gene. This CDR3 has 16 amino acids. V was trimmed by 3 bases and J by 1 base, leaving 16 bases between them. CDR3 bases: TGTGCCAGCTCACCGACCCCACCGGGTCTGTCCTACGAGCAGTACTTC. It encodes CASSPTPPGLSYEQYF.

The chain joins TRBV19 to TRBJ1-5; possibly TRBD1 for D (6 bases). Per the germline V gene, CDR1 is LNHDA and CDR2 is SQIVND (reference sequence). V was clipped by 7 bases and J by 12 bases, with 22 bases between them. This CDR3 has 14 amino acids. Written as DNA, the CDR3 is TGTGCCAGTACCACCCGGGACACAAAAAGGCTCCAGCATTTT. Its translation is CASTTRDTKRLQHF.

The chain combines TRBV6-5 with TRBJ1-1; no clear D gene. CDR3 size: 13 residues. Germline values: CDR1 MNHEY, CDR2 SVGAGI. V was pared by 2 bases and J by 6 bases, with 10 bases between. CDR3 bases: TGTGCCAGCAGTTACCGGTCGAGGCCTGAAGCTTTCTTT. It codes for CASSYRSRPEAFF.

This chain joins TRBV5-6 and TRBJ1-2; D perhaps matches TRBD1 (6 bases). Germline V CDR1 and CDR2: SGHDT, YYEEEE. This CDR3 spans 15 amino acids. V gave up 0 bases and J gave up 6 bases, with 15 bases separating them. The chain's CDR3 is CASSLGVTGGHGYTF. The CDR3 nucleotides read TGTGCCAGCAGCTTGGGCGTTACGGGGGGCCATGGCTACACCTTC.

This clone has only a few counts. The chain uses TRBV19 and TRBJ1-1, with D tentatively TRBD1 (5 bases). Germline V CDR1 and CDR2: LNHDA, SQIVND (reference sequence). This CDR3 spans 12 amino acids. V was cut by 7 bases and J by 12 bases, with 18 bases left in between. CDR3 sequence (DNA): TGTGCCAGTACAGGGACGGACCGAAGATCTTTCTTT. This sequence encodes CASTGTDRRSFF.

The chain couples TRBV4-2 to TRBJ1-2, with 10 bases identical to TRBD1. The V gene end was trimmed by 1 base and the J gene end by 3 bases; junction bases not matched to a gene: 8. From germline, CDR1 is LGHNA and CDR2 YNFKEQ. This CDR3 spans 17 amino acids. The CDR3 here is CASSQVRGQGVHYGYTF. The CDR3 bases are TGTGCCAGCAGCCAAGTTAGAGGACAGGGGGTACACTATGGCTACACCTTC.